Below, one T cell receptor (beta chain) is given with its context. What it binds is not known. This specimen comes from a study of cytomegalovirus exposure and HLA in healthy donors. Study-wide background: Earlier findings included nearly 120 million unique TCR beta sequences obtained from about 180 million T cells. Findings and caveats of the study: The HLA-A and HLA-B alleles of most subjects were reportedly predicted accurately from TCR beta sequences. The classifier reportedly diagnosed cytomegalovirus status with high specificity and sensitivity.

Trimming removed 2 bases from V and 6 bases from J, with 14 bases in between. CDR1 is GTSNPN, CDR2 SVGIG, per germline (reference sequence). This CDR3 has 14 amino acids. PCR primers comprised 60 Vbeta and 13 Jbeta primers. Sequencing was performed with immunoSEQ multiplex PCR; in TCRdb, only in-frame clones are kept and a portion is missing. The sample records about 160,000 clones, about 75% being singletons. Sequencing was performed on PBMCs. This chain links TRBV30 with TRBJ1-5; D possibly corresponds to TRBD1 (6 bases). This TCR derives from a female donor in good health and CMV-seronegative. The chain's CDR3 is CAWSFPGVVQPQHF. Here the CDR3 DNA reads TGTGCCTGGAGTTTCCCAGGGGTAGTTCAGCCCCAGCATTTT.